These 15 T cell receptor beta chains were all obtained from the same sample, sequenced in a study of regulatory T cells in long-lasting Graves disease (dated by TCRdb to the early 2020s). This sample's time point label indicates: persistent/refractory GD, antithyroid drugs over 5 years with positive TRAb. For both TCR sequencing and RNA sequencing, RNA was extracted from PBMCs using TRIzol. Library preparation was by multiplex PCR. TCRdb records Illumina HiSeq 4000 as the sequencer. CDR3 regions were amplified by Arm-PCR with iRepertoire HTBI primers to construct TCR beta libraries. Starting from the raw public reads, TCRdb applied fastp trimming at Q25, assembled clones with MiXCR and retained in-frame beta chains. Merged by CDR3 protein, the rows form single entries marked with the most common genes and DNA. The sample yields about 660,000 distinct CDR3 sequences; around 30% were counted once. The top ten constitute roughly 41% of the sample.

The sequences come from peripheral blood mononuclear cells (PBMCs), collected when the disease was refractory, from a patient treated with antithyroid drugs. Receptor source: a female donor with Graves disease.

The V call is TRBV29-1, the J call TRBJ1-1; 8 positions match TRBD1. Per germline, CDR1 SQVTM and CDR2 ANQGSEA. There are 12 residues in the CDR3. CDR3 sequence reads: CTGQGRGPEAFF. The CDR3 nucleotides read TGCACCGGACAGGGCCGAGGGCCTGAAGCTTTCTTT.

The rearrangement joins TRBV6-2 or TRBV6-3 to TRBJ2-2; no definite D call. V lost 0 bases and J lost 3, with 8 bases in between. This CDR3 is 15 amino acids long. Germline V CDR1 and CDR2: MNHEY, SVGEGT. CDR3 amino acids: CASSYSDGYTGELFF. The CDR3 bases are TGTGCCAGCAGTTACTCGGACGGATACACCGGGGAGCTGTTTTTT.

The J gene is TRBJ1-1, the V gene TRBV29-1; maybe TRBD1 (6 bases). Germline V gene sequence: CDR1 SQVTM, CDR2 ANQGSEA. V gave up 5 bases and J gave up 1 base, with 14 bases separating them. The CDR3 sequence is 14 residues long. The CDR3 coding sequence is TGCAGCGTTAAAGGGGGATGGCAGAACACTGAAGCTTTCTTT. It specifies CSVKGGWQNTEAFF.

The J gene is TRBJ1-3, the V gene TRBV20-1; D not certain. This CDR3 is built from 14 residues. In germline, CDR1 is DFQATT, CDR2 SNEGSKA (reference sequence). Trimming took off 6 bases at V and 1 base at J, with 13 bases between the two ends. The CDR3 region has the DNA TGCAGTGCCACCCCGGCAGGATCTGGAAACACCATATATTTT. Protein: CSATPAGSGNTIYF.

The chain has TRBV28 and TRBJ1-1, with TRBD1 matching over 10 bases. V shed 7 bases and J 5 bases; nucleotides not matched to a gene: 10. This CDR3 is 15 amino acids long. Germline V CDR1 and CDR2: MDHEN, SYDVKM. The CDR3 nucleotides are TGTGCCAGCAATCCCCTGACAGGGGGCTTTACTGAAGCTTTCTTT. Residues: CASNPLTGGFTEAFF.

The chain combines TRBV30 with TRBJ2-1; D is ambiguous. The V gene lost 6 bases and the J gene lost 0 bases, with 18 bases spanning the gap. The CDR3 has 16 residues. Germline lookup yields CDR1 GTSNPN and CDR2 SVGIG (reference sequence). The CDR3 loop reads CACRSTGFVSYNEQFF. CDR3 bases: TGTGCCTGTAGATCAACCGGGTTCGTCTCCTACAATGAGCAGTTCTTC.

This clonotype was picked up a small number of times. The rearrangement joins TRBV27 to TRBJ2-7, with 11 nucleotides matching TRBD2. The CDR3 is 16 residues long. V shed 5 bases and J 1 base; nucleotides not matched to a gene: 7. Germline V gives CDR1 MNHEY, CDR2 SMNVEV (reference sequence). The CDR3 loop reads CASSPQVAGGSYEQYF. The CDR3, as DNA: TGTGCCAGCAGTCCCCAGGTAGCGGGAGGGTCCTACGAGCAGTACTTC.

The V and J genes are TRBV19 and TRBJ2-1; D perhaps matches TRBD2 (5 bases). In germline, CDR1 is LNHDA, CDR2 SQIVND (reference sequence). V lost 3 bases to trimming and J lost 5 bases, with 11 bases between them. CDR3 length: 14 residues. CDR3 loop: CASSIIASDNEQFF. In nucleotides, the CDR3 is TGTGCCAGTAGTATCATAGCGAGCGACAATGAGCAGTTCTTC.

This clonotype was counted at least ten times. V gene TRBV12-3 or TRBV12-4 combines with J gene TRBJ2-5; D gene unclear. With 2 bases removed from V and 0 bases from J, the gap between germline ends came to 4 bases. There are 13 residues in the CDR3. The CDR3 DNA sequence: TGTGCCAGCAGTTTACCGGACCAAGAGACCCAGTACTTC. Protein sequence: CASSLPDQETQYF.

The rearrangement links TRBV6-2 or TRBV6-3 to TRBJ1-4; D is perhaps TRBD1 (5 bases). CDR1 is MNHEY and CDR2 is SVGEGT in the germline V gene. CDR3 size: 15 residues. Trimming left V 5 bases short and J 8 bases short, with 18 bases between. The CDR3 bases are TGTGCCAGCAGTGCGTGGGGCCCGGCGGTGGAAAAACTGTTTTTT. It specifies CASSAWGPAVEKLFF.

This clonotype was seen only a few times. One junction end does not reproduce the germline sequence, and a read error may be involved. The J gene is TRBJ1-1, the V gene TRBV5-1; 7 bases match TRBD1. The CDR3 contains 17 residues. Germline lookup yields CDR1 SGHRS and CDR2 YFSETQ. The CDR3 DNA reads TGTGCCAGCAGCCAGACCTCCACAGGGGTGCAACGCAGTGAAGCTTTCTTT. Residues: CASSQTSTGVQRSEAFF.

This clonotype was detected only a few times. The V call is TRBV24-1, the J call TRBJ1-2; 7 nucleotides match TRBD1. J lost 7 bases, V lost 3 bases, and 7 bases had no gene match. Germline V gene data show CDR1 as KGHDR and CDR2 as SFDVKD. This CDR3 has 14 amino acids. The CDR3 DNA sequence: TGTGCCACCAGTGATCCCGACAGGGCCCTTGGCTACACCTTC. As protein: CATSDPDRALGYTF.

CDR3 sequence: CASSFSENQPQHF. The CDR3 nucleotides are TGTGCCAGCAGTTTTTCGGAGAATCAGCCCCAGCATTTT. The chain has TRBV28 and TRBJ1-5; D unresolved. There are 13 residues in the CDR3. The V gene's germline CDR1 is MDHEN and CDR2 SYDVKM. The V gene lost 3 bases and the J gene lost 4 bases, with 7 bases spanning the gap. The whole variable domain, filled in from reference TRBV28 and TRBJ1-5, reads DVKVTQSSRYLVKRTGEKVFLECVQDMDHENMFWYRQDPGLGLRLIYFSYDVKMKEKGDIPEGYSVSREKKERFSLILESASTNQTSMYLCASSFSENQPQHFGDGTRLSIL.

This clonotype has a count of ten or more. The chain is built from TRBV9 and TRBJ1-1, with no clear D. V was trimmed by 3 bases and J by 0 bases, leaving 6 bases between them. This CDR3 has 13 residues. Germline lookup yields CDR1 SGDLS and CDR2 YYNGEE. CDR3 bases: TGTGCCAGCAGCGCCGAAATGAACACTGAAGCTTTCTTT. It is translated as CASSAEMNTEAFF.

The chain combines TRBV19 with TRBJ2-5, with 9 bases identical to TRBD1. V lost 4 bases to trimming and J lost 4 bases; unmatched junction nucleotides: 1. CDR3 length: 13 residues. Germline V gene lookup returns CDR1 LNHDA and CDR2 SQIVND (reference sequence). As DNA, the CDR3 is TGTGCCAGTAGTAACAGGGGGCGAGAGACCCAGTACTTC. This encodes CASSNRGRETQYF.